The rows below give T cell receptor beta chains drawn from one sample of a study of OX40 agonist ivuxolimab in advanced cancers. Sequenced by immunoSEQ multiplex PCR; TCRdb stores in-frame clones only, minus some. The sample includes tens of thousands of clones, approximately 85% of them seen just once. The sequences come from CD4+ or CD8+ T cells sorted from blood, collected in a trial of the OX40 agonist ivuxolimab. The receptors derive from an adult with an advanced solid tumor such as melanoma, head and neck, liver or kidney cancer. Both conserved end residues are part of each CDR3. Each record gives: J gene, V gene, D gene, clone size, CDR3 protein, CDR3 DNA. The D gene is left open where the match is weak. A clone size is listed for some rows: how often the clone was seen (once, few, many), or a class if it is expanded.

J gene: TRBJ2-5
V gene: TRBV27
D gene: TRBD1
clone size: NA
CDR3 protein: CASSDREEETQYF
CDR3 DNA: TGTGCCAGCAGCGACAGGGAAGAAGAGACCCAGTACTTC

J gene: TRBJ2-5
V gene: TRBV7-9
D gene: NA
clone size: once
CDR3 protein: CASSLGWETQYF
CDR3 DNA: TGTGCCAGCAGCTTAGGGTGGGAGACCCAGTACTTC

J gene: TRBJ2-1
V gene: TRBV27
D gene: NA
clone size: few
CDR3 protein: CASNPEGTGRSYNEQFF
CDR3 DNA: TGTGCCAGCAACCCCGAGGGCACAGGTCGCTCCTACAATGAGCAGTTCTTC

J gene: TRBJ1-1
V gene: TRBV5-5
D gene: NA
clone size: NA
CDR3 protein: CASSPRELNTEAFF
CDR3 DNA: TGTGCCAGCAGCCCGAGGGAACTTAACACTGAAGCTTTCTTT

J gene: TRBJ2-5
V gene: TRBV18
D gene: TRBD1
clone size: NA
CDR3 protein: CASSNLGDRTSQETQYF
CDR3 DNA: TGTGCCAGCTCCAATTTGGGGGACAGGACCAGTCAAGAGACCCAGTACTTC

J gene: TRBJ2-7
V gene: TRBV28
D gene: NA
clone size: NA
CDR3 protein: CASSPGLFTIIEDEQYF
CDR3 DNA: TGTGCCAGCAGCCCTGGACTATTCACAATCATAGAGGACGAGCAGTACTTC

J gene: TRBJ1-5
V gene: TRBV9
D gene: TRBD1
clone size: few
CDR3 protein: CASSVERQGGIQPQHF
CDR3 DNA: TGTGCCAGCAGCGTGGAACGACAGGGGGGAATTCAGCCCCAGCATTTT

J gene: TRBJ2-4
V gene: TRBV6-5
D gene: NA
clone size: NA
CDR3 protein: CASTPSYTERFIQYF
CDR3 DNA: TGTGCCAGCACCCCTTCGTACACGGAGAGATTTATTCAGTACTTC

J gene: TRBJ2-1
V gene: TRBV6-5
D gene: NA
clone size: once
CDR3 protein: CASSPGPTGEQFF
CDR3 DNA: TGTGCCAGCAGCCCCGGGCCGACGGGGGAGCAGTTCTTC

J gene: TRBJ1-5
V gene: TRBV6-1
D gene: TRBD1
clone size: NA
CDR3 protein: CASSEVTRQGVNQPQHF
CDR3 DNA: TGTGCCAGCAGTGAAGTAACTCGGCAGGGGGTCAATCAGCCCCAGCATTTT

J gene: TRBJ1-1
V gene: TRBV28
D gene: NA
clone size: NA
CDR3 protein: CASSFYLDTEAFF
CDR3 DNA: TGTGCCAGCAGTTTTTACTTAGACACTGAAGCTTTCTTT

J gene: TRBJ1-5
V gene: TRBV5-1
D gene: NA
clone size: once
CDR3 protein: CASSLAVDQPQHF
CDR3 DNA: TGCGCCAGCAGCTTGGCCGTGGATCAGCCCCAGCATTTT

J gene: TRBJ1-4
V gene: TRBV6-6
D gene: NA
clone size: NA
CDR3 protein: CASSGTNEKLFF
CDR3 DNA: TGTGCCAGTTCGGGTACTAATGAAAAACTGTTTTTT

J gene: TRBJ1-2
V gene: TRBV7-9
D gene: NA
clone size: NA
CDR3 protein: CASSLERGFGYTF
CDR3 DNA: TGTGCCAGCAGCTTAGAGAGGGGTTTTGGCTACACCTTC

J gene: TRBJ2-5
V gene: TRBV10-1
D gene: TRBD2
clone size: NA
CDR3 protein: CASSTPGLAGGIREQYF
CDR3 DNA: TGCGCCAGCAGTACTCCGGGACTAGCGGGAGGTATACGGGAGCAGTACTTC

J gene: TRBJ2-7
V gene: TRBV7-9
D gene: NA
clone size: NA
CDR3 protein: CASSFVRDWGYFGGEQYF
CDR3 DNA: TGTGCCAGCAGCTTTGTTCGGGACTGGGGTTATTTTGGTGGCGAGCAGTACTTC

J gene: TRBJ2-1
V gene: TRBV7-2
D gene: TRBD1
clone size: NA
CDR3 protein: CASSLNPRGGTGNNEQFF
CDR3 DNA: TGTGCCAGCAGCTTAAACCCAAGGGGCGGGACAGGGAACAATGAGCAGTTCTTC

J gene: TRBJ2-3
V gene: TRBV5-1
D gene: NA
clone size: NA
CDR3 protein: CASSLKPTDTQYF
CDR3 DNA: TGCGCCAGCAGCTTGAAGCCCACAGATACGCAGTATTTT

J gene: TRBJ1-4
V gene: TRBV13
D gene: TRBD1
clone size: NA
CDR3 protein: CASSIGTVNEKLFF
CDR3 DNA: TGTGCCAGCAGCATCGGGACAGTCAATGAAAAACTGTTTTTT

J gene: TRBJ2-7
V gene: TRBV28
D gene: NA
clone size: NA
CDR3 protein: CAGSFPNPQGTLAYEQYF
CDR3 DNA: TGTGCCGGCAGTTTCCCGAATCCCCAAGGAACCTTGGCCTACGAGCAGTACTTC

J gene: TRBJ2-1
V gene: TRBV9
D gene: TRBD2
clone size: NA
CDR3 protein: CASSPSTPGLAGGRSSYNEQFF
CDR3 DNA: TGTGCCAGCAGCCCTTCGACCCCTGGACTAGCGGGAGGGCGGAGCTCCTACAATGAGCAGTTCTTC

J gene: TRBJ2-3
V gene: TRBV11-3
D gene: TRBD1
clone size: NA
CDR3 protein: CASSLGLTGESTDTQYF
CDR3 DNA: TGTGCCAGCAGCTTAGGCCTGACAGGGGAAAGCACAGATACGCAGTATTTT

J gene: TRBJ2-3
V gene: TRBV9
D gene: NA
clone size: NA
CDR3 protein: CASSVDWGDTDTQYF
CDR3 DNA: TGTGCCAGCAGCGTAGATTGGGGCGACACAGATACGCAGTATTTT

J gene: TRBJ2-1
V gene: TRBV7-8
D gene: TRBD2
clone size: NA
CDR3 protein: CASSFPDSGSSYNEQFF
CDR3 DNA: TGTGCCAGCAGCTTCCCGGATAGCGGGAGCTCCTACAATGAGCAGTTCTTC

J gene: TRBJ1-4
V gene: TRBV7-9
D gene: NA
clone size: NA
CDR3 protein: CASSSHVEKLFF
CDR3 DNA: TGTGCCAGCAGCTCACACGTCGAAAAACTGTTTTTT

J gene: TRBJ2-1
V gene: TRBV7-8
D gene: NA
clone size: NA
CDR3 protein: CASSKGGASGISYNEQFF
CDR3 DNA: TGTGCCAGCAGCAAGGGGGGTGCGAGCGGGATCTCCTACAATGAGCAGTTCTTC

J gene: TRBJ2-3
V gene: TRBV30
D gene: TRBD2
clone size: NA
CDR3 protein: CAFLAGGPDTQYF
CDR3 DNA: TGTGCCTTTCTAGCGGGAGGGCCAGATACGCAGTATTTT

J gene: TRBJ2-5
V gene: TRBV11-2
D gene: TRBD1
clone size: NA
CDR3 protein: CASSLMGQGGETQYF
CDR3 DNA: TGTGCCAGCAGCTTAATGGGACAGGGTGGGGAGACCCAGTACTTC

J gene: TRBJ1-5
V gene: TRBV6-6
D gene: NA
clone size: NA
CDR3 protein: CASTTGVNQPQHF
CDR3 DNA: TGTGCCAGCACGACCGGGGTCAATCAGCCCCAGCATTTT

J gene: TRBJ1-2
V gene: TRBV6-1
D gene: NA
clone size: NA
CDR3 protein: CASTHRFYGYTF
CDR3 DNA: TGTGCCAGCACTCACAGGTTCTATGGCTACACCTTC

J gene: TRBJ1-5
V gene: TRBV19
D gene: NA
clone size: few
CDR3 protein: CASSIVPDYSNQPQHF
CDR3 DNA: TGTGCCAGTAGTATAGTACCCGATTATAGCAATCAGCCCCAGCATTTT

J gene: TRBJ1-3
V gene: TRBV11-2
D gene: TRBD1
clone size: NA
CDR3 protein: CASSLGSWGTAGNTIYF
CDR3 DNA: TGTGCCAGCAGCTTAGGAAGTTGGGGGACAGCTGGAAACACCATATATTTT

J gene: TRBJ2-7
V gene: TRBV2
D gene: TRBD2
clone size: NA
CDR3 protein: CASSETSGHYEQYF
CDR3 DNA: TGTGCCAGCAGTGAGACTAGCGGACATTACGAGCAGTACTTC

J gene: TRBJ2-5
V gene: TRBV28
D gene: NA
clone size: NA
CDR3 protein: CASTRGQETQYF
CDR3 DNA: TGTGCCAGCACGCGGGGGCAGGAGACCCAGTACTTC

J gene: TRBJ2-5
V gene: TRBV28
D gene: TRBD1
clone size: NA
CDR3 protein: CASSLGGIRTGRETQYF
CDR3 DNA: TGTGCCAGCAGTTTGGGCGGAATTAGGACAGGGAGGGAGACCCAGTACTTC

J gene: TRBJ2-3
V gene: TRBV6-1
D gene: NA
clone size: NA
CDR3 protein: CASTQDFRGDTQYF
CDR3 DNA: TGTGCCAGCACCCAAGACTTTCGTGGAGATACGCAGTATTTT

J gene: TRBJ2-2
V gene: TRBV27
D gene: NA
clone size: once
CDR3 protein: CASSSLTRAGSGELFF
CDR3 DNA: TGTGCCAGCAGTTCCCTGACCCGGGCCGGTTCCGGGGAGCTGTTTTTT

J gene: TRBJ2-5
V gene: TRBV9
D gene: NA
clone size: NA
CDR3 protein: CASSVTWESQETQYF
CDR3 DNA: TGTGCCAGCAGCGTAACGTGGGAGAGTCAAGAGACCCAGTACTTC

J gene: TRBJ1-4
V gene: TRBV7-8
D gene: NA
clone size: NA
CDR3 protein: CASSTTERATNEKLFF
CDR3 DNA: TGTGCCAGCAGCACTACTGAGAGAGCAACTAATGAAAAACTGTTTTTT

J gene: TRBJ2-1
V gene: TRBV28
D gene: NA
clone size: NA
CDR3 protein: CASSFSGGPTNEQFF
CDR3 DNA: TGTGCCAGCAGTTTCTCCGGCGGCCCCACCAATGAGCAGTTCTTC

J gene: TRBJ2-3
V gene: TRBV4-3
D gene: TRBD1
clone size: NA
CDR3 protein: CASSLEAGTGDADTQYF
CDR3 DNA: TGCGCCAGCAGCCTTGAAGCCGGGACAGGGGATGCAGATACGCAGTATTTT

J gene: TRBJ2-2
V gene: TRBV6-6
D gene: TRBD1
clone size: NA
CDR3 protein: CASSLSGTGPMGELFF
CDR3 DNA: TGTGCCAGCAGTTTGTCCGGGACAGGGCCTATGGGGGAGCTGTTTTTT

J gene: TRBJ1-1
V gene: TRBV2
D gene: NA
clone size: NA
CDR3 protein: CASTLGPTEAFF
CDR3 DNA: TGTGCCAGCACCCTTGGTCCCACTGAAGCTTTCTTT

J gene: TRBJ2-2
V gene: TRBV7-2
D gene: NA
clone size: NA
CDR3 protein: CAREGTEGGGELFF
CDR3 DNA: TGTGCCAGGGAGGGGACAGAGGGGGGCGGGGAGCTGTTTTTT

J gene: TRBJ1-2
V gene: TRBV27
D gene: NA
clone size: few
CDR3 protein: CASSSISFLSGYTF
CDR3 DNA: TGTGCCAGCAGTTCTATATCTTTCCTGAGCGGCTACACCTTC

J gene: TRBJ1-2
V gene: TRBV27
D gene: TRBD1
clone size: NA
CDR3 protein: CASSLSDGQGGYTF
CDR3 DNA: TGTGCCAGCAGTTTATCCGACGGACAGGGCGGCTACACCTTC

J gene: TRBJ2-3
V gene: TRBV7-8
D gene: NA
clone size: NA
CDR3 protein: CASSPYGVTDTQYF
CDR3 DNA: TGTGCCAGCAGCCCCTACGGGGTTACAGATACGCAGTATTTT

J gene: TRBJ1-1
V gene: TRBV15
D gene: NA
clone size: NA
CDR3 protein: CATSRGGGTEAFF
CDR3 DNA: TGTGCCACCAGCAGAGGGGGGGGCACTGAAGCTTTCTTT

J gene: TRBJ2-7
V gene: TRBV29-1
D gene: NA
clone size: NA
CDR3 protein: CSTMDGSYEQYF
CDR3 DNA: TGCAGCACTATGGATGGTTCCTACGAGCAGTACTTC

J gene: TRBJ2-1
V gene: TRBV2
D gene: TRBD2
clone size: NA
CDR3 protein: CASRGTTYNEQFF
CDR3 DNA: TGTGCCAGCAGAGGGACTACTTACAATGAGCAGTTCTTC

J gene: TRBJ2-5
V gene: TRBV5-1
D gene: TRBD2
clone size: NA
CDR3 protein: CASSSGWSGTSGQETQYF
CDR3 DNA: TGCGCCAGCAGCAGTGGCTGGTCCGGGACTAGCGGGCAAGAGACCCAGTACTTC

J gene: TRBJ1-5
V gene: TRBV18
D gene: TRBD1
clone size: NA
CDR3 protein: CASSRGQGDSNQPQHF
CDR3 DNA: TGTGCCAGCTCCCGGGGACAGGGCGACAGCAATCAGCCCCAGCATTTT

J gene: TRBJ2-3
V gene: TRBV4-2
D gene: NA
clone size: NA
CDR3 protein: CASSQTGTDTDTQYF
CDR3 DNA: TGTGCCAGCAGCCAGACCGGGACTGACACAGATACGCAGTATTTT

J gene: TRBJ1-2
V gene: TRBV7-9
D gene: NA
clone size: NA
CDR3 protein: CASSSFRAGPNYGYTF
CDR3 DNA: TGTGCCAGCAGCTCATTTCGGGCAGGACCTAACTATGGCTACACCTTC

J gene: TRBJ2-4
V gene: TRBV11-3
D gene: NA
clone size: NA
CDR3 protein: CASSPQPDRNIQYF
CDR3 DNA: TGTGCCAGCAGCCCACAACCGGACAGAAACATTCAGTACTTC

J gene: TRBJ2-1
V gene: TRBV27
D gene: TRBD1
clone size: NA
CDR3 protein: CASSLTGDEQFF
CDR3 DNA: TGTGCCAGCAGTTTGACAGGGGATGAGCAGTTCTTC

J gene: TRBJ2-7
V gene: TRBV5-1
D gene: NA
clone size: NA
CDR3 protein: CASSLMGEGSEQYF
CDR3 DNA: TGCGCCAGCAGCTTAATGGGCGAGGGGTCCGAGCAGTACTTC